This TCR beta chain was recorded in a study of cytomegalovirus exposure and HLA in healthy donors. On this clone itself: Its antigen remains unidentified.

Whole-study findings and limits: A later analysis revealed that TCR association rates differed between HLA loci, peaking at DRB1 and bottoming out at HLA-C. The authors listed some 160 TCR beta chains as cytomegalovirus-associated.

13 Jbeta primers and 60 Vbeta primers were used for the PCR. Data came from immunoSEQ multiplex PCR; TCRdb stores just in-frame clones and leaves some out. The data contain about 120,000 clones, about 80% of them singletons. In germline, CDR1 is MNHEY, CDR2 SMNVEV (reference sequence). After removal of 3 bases from V and 7 bases from J, the junction contained 10 bases not matched to a gene. There are 18 residues in the CDR3. This clonotype was sampled from a woman younger than 45 in good health and CMV-seropositive. Sample: PBMCs. V and J are TRBV27 and TRBJ2-3; 16 positions agree with TRBD2. CDR3: CASSFRGLAGGRTHTQYF. In DNA form, the CDR3 reads TGTGCCAGCAGTTTTAGGGGACTAGCGGGAGGGCGCACCCATACGCAGTATTTT.